Following are 10 T cell receptor beta chains from one sample sequenced in a study of response to subunit inactivated influenza vaccine. TCRdb analysed the RT-PCR reads with MiXCR anew, one entry per CDR3 protein. Counted here are around 520,000 distinct CDR3 sequences, around 25% occurring once; the ten biggest clones make up about 1.9%. The source material was CD4+ T cells sorted from PBMCs, sampled roughly 5 days after vaccination. The receptors stem from a man aged 50 or older who received an inactivated influenza vaccine.

This clonotype was recorded a few times. The V gene is TRBV11-2, the J gene TRBJ2-1; the match to TRBD2 covers 14 bases. With V trimmed by 5 bases and J by 7 bases, 4 bases remained unmatched. Germline assignment: CDR1 SGHAT and CDR2 FQNNGV. The CDR3 totals 15 residues. CDR3 bases: TGTGCCAGCAGCCCCGGGACTAGCGGGGGTAATGAGCAGTTCTTC. Translated, it gives CASSPGTSGGNEQFF.

The V call is TRBV6-1, the J call TRBJ2-7, with D perhaps matching TRBD1 or TRBD2 (5 bases each). Trimming left V 5 bases short and J 7 bases short, with 21 bases between. There are 15 residues in the CDR3. Germline V gene data show CDR1 as MNHNS and CDR2 as SASEGT. CDR3 loop: CASSRDARANREQYF. In nucleotides, the CDR3 is TGTGCCAGCAGTCGGGACGCCCGAGCGAATCGGGAGCAGTACTTC.

The chain couples TRBV20-1 to TRBJ2-2; TRBD2 agrees at 9 bases. Germline V CDR1 and CDR2: DFQATT, SNEGSKA (reference sequence). V dropped 2 bases and J dropped 4; count of bases not matched to a gene: 11. This CDR3 is built from 17 residues. The CDR3 here is CSARPSTLAGITGELFF. The CDR3 nucleotides are TGCAGTGCTAGACCTTCCACCCTAGCGGGGATCACCGGGGAGCTGTTTTTT.

The V and J genes are TRBV5-1 and TRBJ1-5; D remains ambiguous. With 0 bases removed from V and 1 base from J, the gap between germline ends came to 8 bases. The CDR3 spans 15 residues. Germline assignment: CDR1 SGHRS and CDR2 YFSETQ. The CDR3 DNA sequence: TGCGCCAGCAGCTTGGCCGGAAACAGCAATCAGCCCCAGCATTTT. Amino acids: CASSLAGNSNQPQHF. Based on the CDR3 plus reference TRBV5-1 and TRBJ1-5, the full variable domain is KAGVTQTPRYLIKTRGQQVTLSCSPISGHRSVSWYQQTPGQGLQFLFEYFSETQRNKGNFPGRFSGRQFSNSRSEMNVSTLELGDSALYLCASSLAGNSNQPQHFGDGTRLSIL.

This rearrangement joins TRBV28 to TRBJ2-2; 9 bases align to TRBD1. Trimming at V came to 7 bases and at J to 4 bases, leaving 7 bases not matched to a gene. Germline CDR1 is MDHEN and CDR2 is SYDVKM. CDR3 length: 15 amino acids. The CDR3: CASTTGTGFTGELFF. Here the CDR3 DNA reads TGTGCCAGCACAACCGGGACAGGGTTCACCGGGGAGCTGTTTTTT.

The chain links TRBV20-1 to TRBJ2-1; 8 nucleotides match TRBD2. Trimming removed 3 bases from V and 5 bases from J; junction bases left unmatched: 15. Germline loops: CDR1 DFQATT, CDR2 SNEGSKA (reference sequence). CDR3 length: 17 amino acids. The CDR3 DNA follows: TGCAGTGCTAGGATTGGAAGGGCGGGGGGCTTCCACAATGAGCAGTTCTTC. As protein: CSARIGRAGGFHNEQFF.

Only a few counts were recorded for this clonotype. CDR3 DNA: TGTGCCAGCAGTTCGCGTTGGACAGGGAGCTCCTACGAGCAGTACTTC. This sequence encodes CASSSRWTGSSYEQYF. The V gene is TRBV12-3 or TRBV12-4, the J gene TRBJ2-7, with TRBD1 matching 8 bases. The CDR3 covers 16 residues. V gave up 4 bases and J gave up 0 bases; unmatched junction bases: 8.

This clonotype was detected a few times. This sequence joins TRBV7-2 and TRBJ2-7, with D unclear. The CDR3 runs 14 residues. The germline V gene encodes CDR1 SGHTA and CDR2 FQGNSA. The V end was cut by 1 base, the J end by 1 base, with 8 bases between. The DNA for the CDR3 is TGTGCCAGCAGCTTAGATCCCAGATCCTACGAGCAGTACTTC. It encodes CASSLDPRSYEQYF.

J is TRBJ1-1 and V is TRBV7-9; D gene unclear. Germline CDR1 SEHNR, CDR2 FQNEAQ (reference sequence). The V end lost 8 bases, the J end lost 1 base, and 8 bases lay between the germline ends. The CDR3 length is 12 residues. The DNA of the CDR3 is TGTGCCAGCGAGAACCGGAACACTGAAGCTTTCTTT. This translates into CASENRNTEAFF.

The V gene is TRBV20-1, the J gene TRBJ1-5; TRBD1 is a possible D gene (6 bases). The CDR3 is made up of 14 amino acids. Between the trimmed V and J ends, which lost 1 base and 4 bases, there was a span of 11 bases. The germline CDR1 and CDR2 sequences are DFQATT and SNEGSKA (reference sequence). Here the CDR3 reads CSARGIQGNQPQHF. The DNA of the CDR3 is TGCAGTGCTAGAGGTATTCAGGGGAATCAGCCCCAGCATTTT.